This T cell receptor (beta chain) derives from a study of T-cell memory formation after mild COVID-19. In the study overall: Each donor largely had its own TCR clusters.

The CDR3 extends over 13 amino acids. Germline CDR1 SEHNR, CDR2 FQNEAQ (reference sequence). The V gene lost 6 bases and the J gene lost 4 bases, with 12 bases spanning the gap. cDNA libraries for TCR alpha and TCR beta, carrying sample barcodes and UMIs, came from 5'RACE with constant-segment primers. TCRdb fed the 5' RACE reads into MiXCR, producing one record per CDR3 protein. The sample has about 360,000 distinct CDR3 sequences, over 10% seen once. Only a few counts were recorded for this clonotype. The antigen remains undetermined. Broader study findings: Pre-infection memory harbored some responding clones, suggesting cross-reactive memory joined. Later expanders leaned toward CD4+, whereas clones contracting from day 15 to 85 were balanced CD4/CD8.

The source is a man between 18 and 35 years old who had mild COVID-19 (a few samples of this study predate the infection). Cell type and time point are not known. This chain uses TRBV7-9 with TRBJ1-2; D unclear. The source material was PBMCs or a T cell subset sorted from them (not recorded which). The CDR3 DNA reads as TGTGCCAGCAGTTATCGAAATGGCTATGGCTACACCTTC. Translating gives CASSYRNGYGYTF.